Reported below is one T cell receptor beta chain. Its cognate antigen is unknown. These data are taken from a study of T cells in Graves' hyperthyroidism and ophthalmopathy. Turning to the study itself: Peripheral blood was taken when the disease was first diagnosed, before any treatment began.

Study-level points and caveats: From stable hyperthyroidism, ophthalmopathy was separated by a 13 V-J model.

The CDR3 is 15 residues long. V was trimmed by 5 bases and J by 3 bases, leaving 16 bases between them. Germline assignment: CDR1 MDHEN and CDR2 SYDVKM. RNA transcripts gave rise to amplified TCR beta CDR3 regions. Initially, a first-round RT-PCR of the TCR CDR3 employed the HTBI primer set. Via MiXCR, TCRdb re-called the multiplex PCR reads, giving one row per CDR3 protein. The table shows more than 550,000 distinct CDR3 sequences, with around 16% occurring only once. The chain carries TRBV28 and TRBJ1-1, with D possibly being TRBD1 (6 bases). The sequencing input was blood. This clonotype was sampled from a man aged 45-60 years with Graves' hyperthyroidism. CDR3 residues: CASSQRRGLDTEAFF. CDR3 coding DNA: TGTGCCAGCAGTCAACGACGGGGGCTGGACACTGAAGCTTTCTTT.